This T cell receptor beta chain was sequenced for a study of long-term antiretroviral therapy in people with HIV. Study-wide results and limits: Specimen acquisition occurred between about 2004 and 2018, potentially under older ART regimens. Pre-ART clonal expansion yielded clones that dominated the repertoire at all time points.

Remarks on this clone: Its antigen remains unidentified.

Germline CDR1 MNHEY, CDR2 SVGAGI. The V gene lost 6 bases and the J gene lost 0 bases, with 14 bases spanning the gap. This CDR3 region has 15 residues. Assay version v3.0 of immunoSEQ was used, and it was run at survey level. Here immunoSEQ multiplex PCR was the method, and the copy in TCRdb shows in-frame clones only, minus some. In the table there are 40,000 to 50,000 clones, roughly 93% of which are singletons. This chain links TRBV6-5 with TRBJ1-1, with a weak D call TRBD1 (5 bases). The sample was unsorted PBMCs, taken roughly 9.4 years after starting antiretroviral therapy. This TCR came from a man aged 25 to 40 with HIV. The CDR3 sequence: CASRPPGSLNTEAFF. DNA of the CDR3: TGTGCCAGCAGACCCCCAGGGTCCCTGAACACTGAAGCTTTCTTT.